One sample yielded the 13 T cell receptor beta chains listed below, sequenced in a study of blood T cell repertoires in COVID-19 (dated by TCRdb to 2018 to 2021). Libraries came from the immunoSEQ multiplex PCR assay. Entries here come from immuneACCESS through TCRdb and include only in-frame sequences with V and J called. Some clones fail to appear in such tables; in the studies checked, an unresolved V gene covers under half of the shortfall, and the cause of the remainder is unknown. This sample gives around 200,000 clones in total; approximately 84% of them show up just once. Of the sample, around 7% is held by the ten largest clones. Sample: peripheral blood. All receptors derive from a human donor in a cohort sampled during active COVID-19.

This chain uses TRBV27 with TRBJ2-3; D may be TRBD2 (7 bases). The V gene lost 3 bases and the J gene lost 3 bases, with 13 bases spanning the gap. The CDR3 is 15 residues long. Looked up from germline, CDR1 is MNHEY and CDR2 is SMNVEV (reference sequence). The CDR3 spells CASSFSGGRTDTQYF. The CDR3 DNA sequence: TGTGCCAGCAGTTTTTCCGGGGGGCGGACAGATACGCAGTATTTT.

V usage is TRBV7-9 and J usage is TRBJ2-1; a possible D gene is TRBD2 (5 bases). The CDR3 length is 14 residues. V was cut by 6 bases and J by 8 bases, with 17 bases left in between. Germline V gene sequence: CDR1 SEHNR, CDR2 FQNEAQ (reference sequence). CDR3 sequence reads: CASSFPQAVDEQFF. As DNA, the CDR3 is TGTGCCAGCAGTTTTCCACAAGCGGTTGATGAGCAGTTCTTC. Full variable domain (missing parts from reference TRBV7-9 and TRBJ2-1): DTGVSQNPRHKITKRGQNVTFRCDPISEHNRLYWYRQTLGQGPEFLTYFQNEAQLEKSRLLSDRFSAERPKGSFSTLEIQRTEQGDSAMYLCASSFPQAVDEQFFGPGTRLTVL.

The chain carries TRBV5-1 and TRBJ2-7, with 11 positions matching TRBD1. The V gene end was trimmed by 4 bases and the J gene end by 4 bases; junction bases not matched to a gene: 7. This CDR3 has 15 residues. The germline CDR1 and CDR2 sequences are SGHRS and YFSETQ. CDR3 coding DNA: TGCGCCAGCAGCCTCCGGACAGGGGGCTCTTACGAGCAGTACTTC. Translated, it gives CASSLRTGGSYEQYF.

The chain links TRBV6-6 to TRBJ2-7; perhaps TRBD1 as D (5 bases). The CDR3 extends over 16 amino acids. In germline, CDR1 is MNHNY, CDR2 SVGAGI (reference sequence). Deletions cut 2 bases from V and 0 bases from J, with 14 bases between. Here the CDR3 DNA reads TGTGCCAGCAGTTACGAGGCAGGGTCGGGCTCCTACGAGCAGTACTTC. Its translation: CASSYEAGSGSYEQYF.

Concerning this clone: A junction end diverges from the germline sequence, so it may reflect a read error. The same CDR3 can be traced to other DNA sequences in this sample. The gene calls are TRBV18 and TRBJ1-1; D is unresolved. CDR1 is KGHSH and CDR2 is LQKENI in the germline V gene. The CDR3 contains 14 residues. CDR3 amino acids: CASSPRREDTEAFF. CDR3 nucleotide sequence: TGTGCCAGCTCGCCACGTCGCGAGGACACTGAAGCTTTCTTT.

The chain links TRBV13 to TRBJ1-6; 7 bases are shared with TRBD1. CDR3 length: 14 residues. Trimming removed 2 bases from V and 9 bases from J; junction bases left unmatched: 4. CDR1 is PRHDT and CDR2 is FYEKMQ in the germline V gene (reference sequence). The CDR3 sequence: CASSLRQGGSPLHF. The CDR3 DNA is TGTGCCAGCAGCTTACGACAGGGTGGTTCACCCCTCCACTTT.

The chain employs TRBV19 and TRBJ1-2; 8 positions match TRBD1. In germline, CDR1 is LNHDA, CDR2 SQIVND (reference sequence). The CDR3 is 13 amino acids. The J segment lost 5 bases and the V segment lost 4 bases, leaving 3 bases of the junction unmatched. In DNA, the CDR3 is TGTGCCAGTAGTAGAGGGACAGGATATGGCTACACCTTC. The encoded protein is CASSRGTGYGYTF.

The V gene is TRBV5-4, the J gene TRBJ1-2, with 7 positions matching TRBD1. This CDR3 is built from 15 residues. V shed 4 bases, J shed 4 bases, and the junction held 10 bases outside the gene matches. Germline CDR1 SGHNT, CDR2 YYREEE (reference sequence). The CDR3 here is CASSVRQGSGYGYTF. The CDR3 nucleotides read TGTGCCAGCAGCGTGAGACAGGGCTCGGGCTATGGCTACACCTTC.

The chain combines TRBV6-5 with TRBJ2-7, with D uncertain. CDR1 and CDR2 (germline): MNHEY, SVGAGI. The CDR3 length is 12 residues. V lost 5 bases and J 1 base, leaving 6 bases between the germline ends. The CDR3 nucleotides are TGTGCCAGCAGTCCAGGTTCCTACGAGCAGTACTTC. As protein: CASSPGSYEQYF.

The J gene is TRBJ2-5, the V gene TRBV5-1, with 11 bases lining up with TRBD2. The length of the CDR3 is 15 residues. Germline loops: CDR1 SGHRS, CDR2 YFSETQ. Unmatched junction bases numbered 8, after V lost 0 bases and J lost 10 bases. The CDR3 region is CASSLVLAGARDQYF. CDR3 DNA sequence: TGCGCCAGCAGCTTGGTACTAGCGGGGGCAAGGGACCAGTACTTC. Full variable domain (remainder filled in from reference TRBV5-1 and TRBJ2-5): KAGVTQTPRYLIKTRGQQVTLSCSPISGHRSVSWYQQTPGQGLQFLFEYFSETQRNKGNFPGRFSGRQFSNSRSEMNVSTLELGDSALYLCASSLVLAGARDQYFGPGTRLLVL.

This clone was seen a handful of times. At one boundary the junction diverges from the germline segment, which might be a read error. The chain links TRBV5-6 to TRBJ2-7, with D tentatively TRBD1 (5 bases). This CDR3 has 11 residues. Germline V gene lookup returns CDR1 SGHDT and CDR2 YYEEEE. The CDR3 spells CASSLMSGISF. CDR3 coding DNA: TGTGCCAGCAGCTTGATGTCAGGGATAAGCTTC.

Concerning this clone itself: Within the sample, other DNA sequences also encode this same CDR3. This chain connects TRBV5-1 to TRBJ2-7; TRBD1 agrees at 8 bases. There are 13 residues in the CDR3. The trim removed 3 bases at V and 4 bases at J, leaving 3 bases unmatched. The V gene's germline CDR1 is SGHRS and CDR2 YFSETQ. For the CDR3, the DNA is TGCGCCAGCAGCTCAGGGGGCGGGTACGAGCAGTACTTC. Its protein is CASSSGGGYEQYF.

V is TRBV2 and J is TRBJ1-4, with unresolved D. Trimming took 0 bases from V and 4 from J, leaving 6 bases between them. This CDR3 region has 14 residues. CDR1 and CDR2 from the germline V gene are SNHLY and FYNNEI. CDR3 bases: TGTGCCAGCAGTGAAGCGGGGAGTAATGAAAAACTGTTTTTT. This sequence encodes CASSEAGSNEKLFF.